Presented here are 30 T cell receptor beta chains from one specimen sequenced in a study of shared clonotypes between healthy human individuals. Measured with immunoSEQ multiplex PCR; TCRdb has only the in-frame clones, and not every one. The profile shows around 2.1 million clones, approximately 94% of them singletons. Sequencing was performed on naive CD4+ T cells sorted from blood. Subset of the sample: CD45RA+ positively selected. The receptors were gathered from a young man in good health.

V and J are TRBV28 and TRBJ1-4; TRBD1 agrees at 12 bases. The J segment lost 7 bases and the V segment lost 7 bases, leaving 7 bases of the junction unmatched. The CDR3 extends over 15 amino acids. The V gene's germline CDR1 is MDHEN and CDR2 SYDVKM. CDR3 protein: CASMGQGAEREKLFF. For the CDR3, the DNA is TGTGCCAGCATGGGACAGGGGGCCGAGCGTGAAAAACTGTTTTTT. The whole variable domain, filled in from reference TRBV28 and TRBJ1-4, reads DVKVTQSSRYLVKRTGEKVFLECVQDMDHENMFWYRQDPGLGLRLIYFSYDVKMKEKGDIPEGYSVSREKKERFSLILESASTNQTSMYLCASMGQGAEREKLFFGSGTQLSVL.

Details on this clone: The sample carries other DNA sequences with the same CDR3. V and J are TRBV5-1 and TRBJ2-1; TRBD1 matches 9 bases. The germline gives CDR1 SGHRS, CDR2 YFSETQ. The length of the CDR3 is 16 residues. After removal of 4 bases from V and 5 bases from J, the junction contained 10 bases not matched to a gene. The CDR3 loop reads CASSASHGTGHNEQFF. CDR3 coding DNA: TGCGCCAGCAGCGCGTCTCACGGGACAGGGCACAATGAGCAGTTCTTC. Combining the CDR3 with reference TRBV5-1 and TRBJ2-1 gives the whole variable domain KAGVTQTPRYLIKTRGQQVTLSCSPISGHRSVSWYQQTPGQGLQFLFEYFSETQRNKGNFPGRFSGRQFSNSRSEMNVSTLELGDSALYLCASSASHGTGHNEQFFGPGTRLTVL.

The chain recombines TRBV10-3 with TRBJ1-5; a possible D gene is TRBD1 (6 bases). V was clipped by 0 bases and J by 0 bases, with 12 bases between them. CDR1 and CDR2 from the germline V gene are ENHRY and SYGVKD. The CDR3 has 17 residues. The CDR3, as DNA: TGTGCCATCAGTGAGTCGCGGACAGACTTTAGCAATCAGCCCCAGCATTTT. Amino acids: CAISESRTDFSNQPQHF.

CDR3 in DNA: TGTGCCAGCAGTTTAACAGCAGCCAAAAACATTCAGTACTTC. It specifies CASSLTAAKNIQYF. The rearrangement joins TRBV27 to TRBJ2-4; D call uncertain. The germline V gene has CDR1 MNHEY and CDR2 SMNVEV (reference sequence). The CDR3 is made up of 14 amino acids. Trimming removed 2 bases from V and 0 bases from J, with 5 bases in between.

J is TRBJ1-2 and V is TRBV4-3; 8 bases match TRBD1. Per the germline V gene, CDR1 is LGHNA and CDR2 is YSLEER. The V gene end was trimmed by 4 bases and the J gene end by 4 bases; junction bases not matched to a gene: 17. The CDR3 is made up of 18 amino acids. The CDR3 bases are TGCGCCAGCAGCCGAAATCTCGGACAGGGCGGGAGCGGCTATGGCTACACCTTC. Its protein is CASSRNLGQGGSGYGYTF.

This rearrangement joins TRBV5-8 to TRBJ2-3; 9 bases align to TRBD2. The J segment lost 5 bases and the V segment lost 4 bases, leaving 14 bases of the junction unmatched. Germline CDR1 and CDR2: SGHTS and YDEGEE. The CDR3 has 17 amino acids. The CDR3 DNA sequence: TGTGCCAGCAGCCTGTTCGGTATAGCGGGAGCGGGAGATACGCAGTATTTT. This gives the protein CASSLFGIAGAGDTQYF.

On this clone itself: At the DNA level, this CDR3 is encoded by other sequences in the same sample as well. This chain links TRBV5-1 with TRBJ2-1; D remains ambiguous. V lost 4 bases to trimming and J lost 0 bases, with 5 bases between them. Per the germline V gene, CDR1 is SGHRS and CDR2 is YFSETQ. CDR3 length equals 13 residues. CDR3 bases: TGCGCCAGCAGCGGAACCTCCTACAATGAGCAGTTCTTC. This codes for CASSGTSYNEQFF.

This clone was detected only once. This sequence joins TRBV19 and TRBJ1-1; D call uncertain. Germline values: CDR1 LNHDA, CDR2 SQIVND (reference sequence). The CDR3 has 14 residues. The germline V and J ends were trimmed by 0 bases and 4 bases, with 9 bases remaining between them. The CDR3 loop is CASSIDPRGTEAFF. CDR3 DNA: TGTGCCAGTAGTATAGACCCCCGGGGCACTGAAGCTTTCTTT.

This chain joins TRBV5-1 and TRBJ2-3; 9 bases are a match to TRBD2. Germline CDR1 is SGHRS and CDR2 is YFSETQ. The CDR3 totals 15 residues. The junction had 5 bases not matched to a gene; V was cut back by 2 bases and J by 4 bases. The chain's CDR3 is CASSFSSGVADTQYF. DNA for the CDR3: TGCGCCAGCAGCTTCTCTAGCGGGGTCGCAGATACGCAGTATTTT.

Concerning this clone itself: The same CDR3 can be traced to other DNA sequences in this sample. This sequence joins TRBV28 and TRBJ1-2; 8 nucleotides agree with TRBD1. This CDR3 is built from 14 residues. Germline V gives CDR1 MDHEN, CDR2 SYDVKM. The junction had 9 bases not matched to a gene; V was cut back by 4 bases and J by 8 bases. DNA of the CDR3: TGTGCCAGCAGTTCACCCGGACAGGGCGGAGGCTACACCTTC. It is translated as CASSSPGQGGGYTF.

V and J are TRBV6-1 and TRBJ1-2; 9 positions match TRBD1. Germline trimming cut 5 bases from V and 10 bases from J; bases unmatched to any gene: 11. CDR3 length equals 14 residues. CDR1 MNHNS and CDR2 SASEGT come from the germline V gene. The CDR3 region has the DNA TGTGCCAGCAGTCCGGGACAGGGAAAGGAGGACTACACCTTC. Its protein is CASSPGQGKEDYTF.

This sequence joins TRBV10-3 and TRBJ2-5; D unclear. Per the germline V gene, CDR1 is ENHRY and CDR2 is SYGVKD. The CDR3 totals 13 residues. V was shortened by 3 bases and J by 3 bases, with 8 bases between the two germline ends. The CDR3 DNA sequence: TGTGCCATCAGTGATTCGCCGAAAGAGACCCAGTACTTC. This gives the protein CAISDSPKETQYF.

The J gene is TRBJ1-2, the V gene TRBV2, with D possibly being TRBD1 (5 bases). V was trimmed by 7 bases and J by 2 bases, leaving 14 bases between them. Germline assignment: CDR1 SNHLY and CDR2 FYNNEI. CDR3 size: 14 residues. This CDR3 reads CASTLIGGNYGYTF. The CDR3 DNA reads as TGTGCCAGCACCCTCATCGGGGGAAACTATGGCTACACCTTC.

The chain joins TRBV2 to TRBJ2-5, with TRBD2 identical over 9 bases. The V gene end was trimmed by 4 bases and the J gene end by 3 bases; junction bases not matched to a gene: 18. CDR1 and CDR2 (germline): SNHLY, FYNNEI. The CDR3 length is 19 residues. The CDR3 region has the DNA TGTGCCAGCAGTGGAATTTTTTGGGCTAGCGGGAAGAAAGAAGAGACCCAGTACTTC. Translating it yields CASSGIFWASGKKEETQYF.

The chain couples TRBV10-3 to TRBJ1-1, with 7 bases aligning to TRBD1. The length of the CDR3 is 14 residues. Germline assignment: CDR1 ENHRY and CDR2 SYGVKD. J gave up 2 bases and V 6 bases, and 6 bases lay outside the gene matches. The CDR3 sequence is CAIRGTELNTEAFF. The CDR3 DNA follows: TGTGCCATCAGGGGGACAGAACTAAACACTGAAGCTTTCTTT.

This chain uses TRBV27 with TRBJ1-1; a possible D gene is TRBD1 (6 bases). Trimming shortened V by 1 base and J by 4 bases, and 13 bases separated the two germline ends. This CDR3 is 15 amino acids long. CDR1 and CDR2 from the germline V gene are MNHEY and SMNVEV (reference sequence). CDR3 amino acids: CASSLFTGMGTEAFF. CDR3 DNA sequence: TGTGCCAGCAGTTTATTCACAGGGATGGGCACTGAAGCTTTCTTT.

V gene TRBV6-1 combines with J gene TRBJ2-1; D is possibly TRBD1 (6 bases). CDR1 is MNHNS, CDR2 SASEGT, per germline. Trimming left V 7 bases short and J 0 bases short, with 10 bases between. The CDR3 length is 14 residues. As DNA, the CDR3 is TGTGCCAGCATGATGGGGGCCTCCTACAATGAGCAGTTCTTC. It codes for CASMMGASYNEQFF.

The chain uses TRBV5-1 and TRBJ2-7; TRBD2 matches 11 bases. The trim removed 4 bases at V and 7 bases at J, leaving 10 bases unmatched. Germline V gene sequence: CDR1 SGHRS, CDR2 YFSETQ. The length of the CDR3 is 15 residues. This CDR3 is CASSPGLAEGGEQYF. The DNA of the CDR3 is TGCGCCAGCAGCCCGGGACTAGCGGAGGGTGGAGAGCAGTACTTC.

The V gene is TRBV5-1, the J gene TRBJ2-1; possibly TRBD1 for D (6 bases). The CDR3 has 15 amino acids. Per germline, CDR1 SGHRS and CDR2 YFSETQ. V was trimmed by 3 bases and J by 8 bases, leaving 18 bases between them. The DNA of the CDR3 is TGCGCCAGCAGCTGGGCTAGGCAAAACAGGGATGAGCAGTTCTTC. It specifies CASSWARQNRDEQFF.

The chain links TRBV23-1 to TRBJ1-5; possibly TRBD1 for D (5 bases). TRBV23-1 qualifies as an ORF whose function is uncertain. There are 16 residues in the CDR3. The V gene lost 1 base and the J gene lost 7 bases, with 17 bases spanning the gap. This CDR3 is CASSQYDSLQRQPQHF. CDR3 sequence (DNA): TGCGCCAGCAGTCAATATGACAGCCTTCAACGACAGCCCCAGCATTTT.

J is TRBJ2-5 and V is TRBV18, with TRBD2 identical over 13 bases. Trimming cost V 1 base and J 3 bases; bases outside gene matches: 8. The CDR3 is 18 residues long. Germline V gene data show CDR1 as KGHSH and CDR2 as LQKENI. CDR3 DNA sequence: TGTGCCAGCTCACCACAGAGACTAGCGGGGGGCGAGAAAGAGACCCAGTACTTC. Residues: CASSPQRLAGGEKETQYF.

This clone was detected once. The chain employs TRBV7-6 and TRBJ1-5; no definite D call. The germline V and J ends were trimmed by 1 base and 7 bases, with 11 bases remaining between them. CDR1 is SGHVS, CDR2 FNYEAQ, per germline. The CDR3 sequence is 14 residues long. CDR3 protein: CASSLGGVPQPQHF. CDR3 bases: TGTGCCAGCAGCTTAGGCGGGGTTCCGCAGCCCCAGCATTTT.

The V gene is TRBV5-1, the J gene TRBJ2-2; 10 positions match TRBD2. The CDR3 has 15 amino acids. The ends lost 7 bases at V and 3 bases at J; junction bases unmatched: 6. Germline lookup yields CDR1 SGHRS and CDR2 YFSETQ. In DNA form, the CDR3 reads TGCGCCAGCGGGGGGACTAGCGTGTACACCGGGGAGCTGTTTTTT. Protein product: CASGGTSVYTGELFF. Filled out from reference TRBV5-1 and TRBJ2-2, the complete variable domain reads KAGVTQTPRYLIKTRGQQVTLSCSPISGHRSVSWYQQTPGQGLQFLFEYFSETQRNKGNFPGRFSGRQFSNSRSEMNVSTLELGDSALYLCASGGTSVYTGELFFGEGSRLTVL.

V usage is TRBV29-1 and J usage is TRBJ2-5; no definite D call. The CDR3 extends over 10 amino acids. V was cut by 7 bases and J by 5 bases, with 8 bases left in between. CDR1 SQVTM and CDR2 ANQGSEA come from the germline V gene. The CDR3 spells CSGRSETQYF. CDR3 sequence (DNA): TGCAGCGGAAGGAGTGAGACCCAGTACTTC.

This sequence joins TRBV6-6 and TRBJ1-6, with D tentatively TRBD1 (6 bases). CDR1 and CDR2 (germline): MNHNY, SVGAGI (reference sequence). V was shortened by 4 bases and J by 8 bases, with 12 bases between the two germline ends. The CDR3 has 14 residues. The CDR3 DNA is TGTGCCAGCAGTTTACAGGGATTTGATTCACCCCTCCACTTT. Translating gives CASSLQGFDSPLHF.

This chain connects TRBV7-3 to TRBJ2-1; D remains unclear. CDR3 size: 11 residues. Trimming removed 4 bases from V and 10 bases from J, with 8 bases in between. The V gene's germline CDR1 is SGHTA and CDR2 FQGTGA. The CDR3 spells CASSSSTEQFF. The CDR3 region has the DNA TGTGCCAGCAGCTCCTCGACAGAGCAGTTCTTC.

This chain links TRBV18 with TRBJ1-3; D is unresolved. Looked up from germline, CDR1 is KGHSH and CDR2 is LQKENI. Trimming shortened V by 6 bases and J by 0 bases, and 15 bases separated the two germline ends. The CDR3 is 16 residues long. The DNA of the CDR3 is TGTGCCAGCTCCCTGAGAGGCGACGGCTCTGGAAACACCATATATTTT. Amino acid sequence: CASSLRGDGSGNTIYF.

The genes are TRBV2 and TRBJ2-7; D unresolved. The CDR3 runs 16 residues. The germline gives CDR1 SNHLY, CDR2 FYNNEI. V was shortened by 5 bases and J by 0 bases, with 17 bases between the two germline ends. CDR3 nucleotide sequence: TGTGCCAGCAGTCACCCTATGGAAAAGGGCTCCTACGAGCAGTACTTC. Protein: CASSHPMEKGSYEQYF.

The rearrangement uses TRBV5-6 and TRBJ1-6, with TRBD1 matching 8 bases. There are 15 residues in the CDR3. The germline V gene encodes CDR1 SGHDT and CDR2 YYEEEE. The trim removed 2 bases at V and 9 bases at J, leaving 7 bases unmatched. In nucleotides, the CDR3 is TGTGCCAGCAGCTTTCAGGGGGCATCGGTTTCACCCCTCCACTTT. It codes for CASSFQGASVSPLHF.

This chain connects TRBV7-2 to TRBJ2-1; TRBD2 matches at 8 bases. There are 15 residues in the CDR3. Trimming removed 5 bases from V and 8 bases from J; junction bases left unmatched: 11. Germline CDR1 SGHTA, CDR2 FQGNSA. The CDR3 coding sequence is TGTGCCAGCAGCACGGGGGGACTAGGTGTAGATGAGCAGTTCTTC. Translation: CASSTGGLGVDEQFF. The full variable domain, its missing parts supplied by reference TRBV7-2 and TRBJ2-1, is GAGVSQSPSNKVTEKGKDVELRCDPISGHTALYWYRQSLGQGLEFLIYFQGNSAPDKSGLPSDRFSAERTGGSVSTLTIQRTQQEDSAVYLCASSTGGLGVDEQFFGPGTRLTVL.